The 11 T cell receptor beta chains presented below share a single source sample, sequenced in a study of beta chain features in type 1 diabetes. Their cognate antigens are unknown. Overall study findings and caveats: Type 1 diabetes patients had TCRB CDR3s that were shorter (moderately but significantly so) in all four CD4+ subsets.

Every isolated RNA sample was fully reverse transcribed, so sequencing captured expressed TCRB transcripts. Clones were read by immunoSEQ multiplex PCR, and TCRdb kept only the in-frame ones, dropping some. Counted here are some 330,000 clones, 10% to 15% occurring once; the ten biggest clones make up 0.0085% to 0.012%. Material: naive CD4+ T cells from blood. The receptors stem from a woman younger than 35 with type 1 diabetes.

The chain joins TRBV4-1 to TRBJ2-1, with 12 bases that match TRBD2. The CDR3 runs 17 residues. Losses at the gene ends were 4 bases for V and 0 bases for J; bases not matched to a gene: 4. Germline loops: CDR1 MGHRA, CDR2 YSYEKL. CDR3 DNA: TGCGCCAGCAGCCTGCGGACTAGCGGGACCTCCTACAATGAGCAGTTCTTC. Its protein product is CASSLRTSGTSYNEQFF.

The CDR3 is CASSSYGLAVHPTYEQYF. The DNA of the CDR3 is TGCGCCAGCAGCTCGTATGGCCTAGCGGTACACCCCACCTACGAGCAGTACTTC. The chain couples TRBV5-1 to TRBJ2-7, with TRBD2 identical over 7 bases. V trimming: 3 bases; J trimming: 2 bases; junction bases outside the gene matches: 17. The V gene's germline CDR1 is SGHRS and CDR2 YFSETQ. The CDR3 runs to 18 residues.

CDR3 bases: TGTGCCAGCAGCGCAGCCGGGACAGAGGACACTGAAGCTTTCTTT. Amino acid sequence: CASSAAGTEDTEAFF. The J gene is TRBJ1-1, the V gene TRBV9; 7 bases line up with TRBD1. CDR3 length equals 15 residues. CDR1 is SGDLS and CDR2 is YYNGEE in the germline V gene. V shed 3 bases and J 3 bases; nucleotides not matched to a gene: 8.

In its sample, this clone was seen a few times. This chain links TRBV7-9 with TRBJ2-7; 8 bases line up with TRBD1. CDR1 is SEHNR and CDR2 is FQNEAQ in the germline V gene (reference sequence). J gave up 0 bases and V 0 bases, and 4 bases lay outside the gene matches. This CDR3 has 16 residues. This CDR3 is CASSLARTGGSYEQYF. Written as DNA, the CDR3 is TGTGCCAGCAGCTTAGCGCGCACAGGGGGCTCCTACGAGCAGTACTTC.

This clone has just a few counts. The chain has TRBV25-1 and TRBJ2-5; D remains ambiguous. The CDR3 runs 13 residues. Trimming pared 5 bases from V and 2 bases from J, leaving 9 bases between. Germline loops: CDR1 MGHDK, CDR2 SYGVNS. The CDR3 spells CASSHGIQETQYF. For the CDR3, the DNA is TGTGCCAGCAGTCACGGTATTCAAGAGACCCAGTACTTC.

In its sample, this clone was seen a few times. The chain joins TRBV28 to TRBJ2-7; 10 bases align to TRBD2. CDR1 and CDR2 (germline): MDHEN, SYDVKM. This CDR3 comprises 17 residues. With 6 bases clipped from V and 3 bases from J, the junction kept 14 bases outside the gene matches. CDR3 loop: CASSAVWGLANHYEQYF. DNA for the CDR3: TGTGCCAGCAGCGCCGTTTGGGGACTAGCGAACCACTACGAGCAGTACTTC.

In this sample, this clone turned up a few times. The V and J genes are TRBV6-1 and TRBJ2-1, with D possibly being TRBD1 (5 bases). This CDR3 is built from 12 residues. Germline V gene sequence: CDR1 MNHNS, CDR2 SASEGT. Trimming pared 6 bases from V and 7 bases from J, leaving 10 bases between. The CDR3 DNA reads TGTGCCAGCAGCCAGGGCCTAAATGAGCAGTTCTTC. Translating gives CASSQGLNEQFF.

The chain couples TRBV11-2 to TRBJ2-2; no firm D call. There are 13 residues in the CDR3. CDR1 and CDR2 from the germline V gene are SGHAT and FQNNGV. Between the trimmed V and J ends, which lost 9 bases and 5 bases, there was a span of 13 bases. The CDR3: CASALVFTGELFF. The DNA for the CDR3 is TGTGCCAGTGCGCTCGTTTTTACCGGGGAGCTGTTTTTT.

CDR3 sequence: CASSTLRTGAGELFF. DNA of the CDR3: TGCGCCAGCAGCACCCTAAGGACAGGGGCCGGGGAGCTGTTTTTT. V is TRBV5-1 and J is TRBJ2-2; 9 bases fit TRBD1. V was clipped by 4 bases and J by 6 bases; unmatched bases: 7. This CDR3 is 15 amino acids long. Germline CDR1 is SGHRS and CDR2 is YFSETQ. Variable domain in full (rest from reference TRBV5-1 and TRBJ2-2): KAGVTQTPRYLIKTRGQQVTLSCSPISGHRSVSWYQQTPGQGLQFLFEYFSETQRNKGNFPGRFSGRQFSNSRSEMNVSTLELGDSALYLCASSTLRTGAGELFFGEGSRLTVL.

V and J are TRBV30 and TRBJ2-1, with 8 bases aligning to TRBD2. V lost 6 bases to trimming and J lost 4 bases; unmatched junction nucleotides: 8. The CDR3 is 14 residues long. Germline CDR1 GTSNPN, CDR2 SVGIG (reference sequence). This CDR3 reads CACPGTRLYNEQFF. The CDR3 coding sequence is TGTGCCTGCCCTGGGACTAGATTATACAATGAGCAGTTCTTC.

The rearrangement joins TRBV27 to TRBJ2-2; 11 bases fit TRBD2. The J segment lost 1 base and the V segment lost 2 bases, leaving 0 bases of the junction unmatched. Germline V CDR1 and CDR2: MNHEY, SMNVEV (reference sequence). CDR3 length equals 16 residues. This chain's CDR3 is CASSLGLAGNTGELFF. The CDR3 DNA reads TGTGCCAGCAGTTTAGGACTAGCGGGGAACACCGGGGAGCTGTTTTTT.